The 2 T cell receptor beta chains given below trace back to one sample, sequenced in a study of blood T cell repertoires in COVID-19. Some clones are missing from TCRdb's copy, which holds only in-frame ones; the method was immunoSEQ multiplex PCR. Of 200,000 to 300,000 clones in the sample, 75% to 90% were seen once. Input material: peripheral blood. These receptors were obtained from a woman between 40 and 55 years old with acute or convalescent COVID-19.

The rearrangement joins TRBV9 to TRBJ2-2; the match to TRBD2 covers 12 bases. The V gene end was trimmed by 1 base and the J gene end by 5 bases; junction bases not matched to a gene: 6. Germline loops: CDR1 SGDLS, CDR2 YYNGEE. CDR3 length: 17 amino acids. In DNA form, the CDR3 reads TGTGCCAGCAGCGTACTGACCGGGACTAGCGGGACCGGGGAGCTGTTTTTT. Translating gives CASSVLTGTSGTGELFF.

This chain connects TRBV5-5 to TRBJ1-4; perhaps TRBD1 as D (5 bases). The germline V gene encodes CDR1 SGHKS and CDR2 YYEKEE (reference sequence). The CDR3 sequence is 16 residues long. Trimming took off 5 bases at V and 3 bases at J, with 17 bases between the two ends. Here the CDR3 reads CASSRTPSASNEKLFF. The CDR3 nucleotides read TGTGCCAGCAGTCGGACACCCAGCGCCTCTAATGAAAAACTGTTTTTT.